This TCR beta chain stems from a study of radiotherapy plus CTLA-4 blockade in lung cancer (dated by TCRdb to 2016 to 2018). As for the study more broadly: Objective responses were observed in 18% of enrolled patients, and disease control was achieved in less than 40%.

Library creation used the immunoSEQ multiplex PCR assay. TCRdb took over this immuneACCESS table, retaining in-frame rearrangements with V and J assigned. Such tables are incomplete; in checked studies, under half of the missing clones stem from an unresolved V gene, and the remainder is unexplained. The sample table lists 20,000 or so clones, around 88% of them with a count of one. The ten biggest clones cover 20% to 30% of the sample. On the study overall, not on this receptor specifically: After treatment with radiotherapy and ipilimumab, TCR clones that came from tumors expanded in the peripheral blood. Early dynamic changes in blood T cell clones, together with increased serum interferon-beta after radiation, were reported as the strongest predictors of response.

This clone was found once. What this receptor recognizes is not known. No much larger clonotype is one base removed from it; base qualities were not supplied. The junction shows trimming of 5 bases on V and 0 bases on J, plus 13 bases between the germline ends. From the germline V gene, CDR1 is SGHTA and CDR2 is FQGNSA. Reading from cysteine to phenylalanine, the CDR3 counts 15 amino acids. Only the CDR3 region is kept as DNA, spanning 45 bases read in frame from base 1. The study evaluated CTLA-4 blockade (ipilimumab) given together with focal radiation therapy in patients who had chemo-refractory metastatic non-small-cell lung cancer.

This material consisted of peripheral blood, taken from a patient treated with radiotherapy plus ipilimumab. The source of this sequence is a human donor with non-small cell lung cancer whose response to radiotherapy plus ipilimumab could not be evaluated. The V and J genes are TRBV7-2 and TRBJ1-1; the D region possibly corresponds to TRBD1 (5 bases align). The CDR3 has the sequence CASSVDGGLNTEAFF. The nucleotide sequence is given as TGTGCCAGCAGCGTGGACGGGGGATTGAACACTGAAGCTTTCTTT.